This T cell receptor (beta chain) was sequenced for a study of cytomegalovirus exposure and HLA in healthy donors. Germline CDR1 reads MNHNS; CDR2 reads SASEGT. This CDR3 comprises 14 residues. V lost 6 bases and J lost 3; bases outside the gene matches: 7. 60 Vbeta and 13 Jbeta primers were used in PCR. Libraries were prepared by immunoSEQ multiplex PCR; TCRdb keeps only in-frame clonotypes and omits some of them. The table records 170,000 or so clones, around 80% of them present only once. General study points: In a later analysis, common viral pathogens appeared linked to several of the most significant clusters.

This clone was observed a handful of times. Its antigen remains unidentified. The specimen sequenced was PBMCs. The sequence was obtained from a man between 18 and 29 years old in good health and CMV-seronegative. The rearrangement uses TRBV6-1 and TRBJ2-7; 8 positions agree with TRBD2. The CDR3 coding sequence is TGTGCCAGCAGAGTAGCGGGACTGGGCTACGAGCAGTACTTC. Translating it yields CASRVAGLGYEQYF.